This T cell receptor beta chain comes out of a study of CD8 T cells in Susac syndrome. General study findings and limits: The authors acknowledged that the study's TCR sequencing and HLA analysis involved relatively few individuals.

Notes on this clonotype: Its cognate antigen is unknown.

Germline-derived CDR1 and CDR2 are SGHTA and FQGNSA. The CDR3 length is 15 residues. The J segment lost 3 bases and the V segment lost 5 bases, leaving 5 bases of the junction unmatched. It was with random hexamers that roughly 0.5 to 1 ug RNA was reverse transcribed. TCRdb processed the immunoSEQ multiplex PCR reads anew with MiXCR; each CDR3 protein has one entry. This table holds 80,000 or so distinct CDR3 sequences, 95% to 97% found once. The chain combines TRBV7-2 with TRBJ2-1; 9 bases are a match to TRBD2. Material: CD8+ T cells from PBMCs. The TCR was taken from a human donor with Susac syndrome. The CDR3 spells CASSPTTSGYNEQFF. The CDR3 DNA follows: TGTGCCAGCAGCCCCACGACTAGCGGCTACAATGAGCAGTTCTTC.